This T cell receptor (delta chain) was documented in a study of delta chain sequences of gamma delta T cells (dated by TCRdb to the late 2010s). Receptor amplification or capture employed PCR. TCRdb names Illumina MiSeq as the instrument used. For TCRdb, the public reads were processed anew by CATT, and duplicate DNA sequences were folded into one row. The sample table contains approximately 3,000 delta-chain clones; only one count was recorded for around 67% of them. Of the sample, under 60% is held by the ten largest clones. CDR1 and CDR2 are drawn from the germline V gene: GEAIGNYY, EKD. Inclusive of the bounding cysteine and phenylalanine, the CDR3 is 20 residues long. Only the CDR3 region is kept as DNA, spanning 60 bases read in frame from base 1. Note on this clone: Its antigen is currently not known. No clone much larger than this one lies a single base away; base qualities are absent.

The rearrangement combines TRDV2 with TRDJ1; 5 matching bases give a weak D call of TRDD3. The clonotype originates from a human donor with breast cancer. Sample: a tumor sample. For the CDR3, the sequence is CSFLTVSREGNRPLIDKLIF. The DNA sequence is as follows: TGTTCCTTTCTCACCGTGTCAAGGGAGGGGAACCGACCTCTCATCGATAAACTCATCTTT.